The 8 T cell receptor beta chains below were found in one sample sequenced in a study of glioma-infiltrating T cells listed by TCRdb under 2016. Sequencing relied on an Illumina MiSeq. TCR alpha and beta CDR3 regions were amplified with the iRepertoire nested amplicon-rescue multiplex PCR (arm-PCR) platform from RNA. The raw public data were reprocessed by TCRdb itself: fastp quality trimming at Q25, MiXCR clonotype calling, in-frame beta chains only. Merged by CDR3 protein, the rows form single entries marked with the most common genes and DNA. Present in this sample are under 200,000 distinct CDR3 sequences, about 47% of which were seen just once. Roughly 5.2% of the sample is held by the ten biggest clonotypes. The sample was glioma tissue, nonneoplastic brain tissue, or PBMCs (not recorded which). Receptors were obtained from a human donor with low-grade glioma or glioblastoma, undergoing nonglioma brain surgery, or in good health (not recorded which).

This clonotype was detected many times. The chain recombines TRBV28 with TRBJ1-5; perhaps TRBD1 as D (5 bases). The length of the CDR3 is 14 residues. V was cut by 5 bases and J by 7 bases, with 15 bases left in between. Germline V gives CDR1 MDHEN, CDR2 SYDVKM. In nucleotides, the CDR3 is TGTGCCAGCAGTCGCCGGGCGGGGGGGCAGCCCCAGCATTTT. Encoded protein: CASSRRAGGQPQHF.

This chain uses TRBV29-1 with TRBJ2-3; D perhaps matches TRBD2 (5 bases). There are 18 residues in the CDR3. The V and J ends lost 4 bases and 2 bases respectively, with 25 bases between them. Germline lookup yields CDR1 SQVTM and CDR2 ANQGSEA. In DNA form, the CDR3 reads TGCAGCGTTGGAATTTTGAGCGGAACTAAGAAATTCACAGATACGCAGTATTTT. This sequence encodes CSVGILSGTKKFTDTQYF.

As regards this clonotype: Compared with germline, one end of the junction differs, possibly owing to a read error. The chain recombines TRBV7-3 with TRBJ2-3; 11 nucleotides agree with TRBD2. CDR3 length: 16 residues. Germline CDR1 and CDR2: SGHTA and FQGTGA. In DNA form, the CDR3 reads TGTGCCAGCAGCATAACTAGCGGGAGTAGCACAGATAAGCAGTATTTT. It specifies CASSITSGSSTDKQYF.

The gene calls are TRBV6-1 and TRBJ1-5; tentatively, D is TRBD1 (5 bases). The germline CDR1 and CDR2 sequences are MNHNS and SASEGT. This CDR3 contains 14 residues. V was trimmed by 4 bases and J by 4 bases, leaving 11 bases between them. CDR3 region: CASSVRRGNQPQHF. The CDR3 DNA is TGTGCCAGCAGTGTGAGACGGGGGAATCAGCCCCAGCATTTT.

This clonotype was recorded once. A clone one base away is much larger, so this may be a read error. The rearrangement uses TRBV19 and TRBJ2-7, with D perhaps matching TRBD1 (6 bases). Trimming took off 8 bases at V and 7 bases at J, with 12 bases between the two ends. The CDR3 spans 11 residues. Germline V CDR1 and CDR2: LNHDA, SQIVND (reference sequence). The CDR3 is CASYRDNEQYF. The CDR3, as DNA: TGTGCCAGTTACCGGGACAATGAGCAGTACTTC.

This clonotype was counted at least ten times. V is TRBV4-2 and J is TRBJ1-1; D possibly corresponds to TRBD1 (5 bases). Trimming removed 4 bases at V and 3 bases at J, with 12 bases between. CDR1 and CDR2 (germline): LGHNA, YNFKEQ. The CDR3 contains 14 residues. The CDR3 region has the DNA TGTGCCAGCAGCCGGCAGGGTGACGACACTGAAGCTTTCTTT. Residues: CASSRQGDDTEAFF.

Of note for this clonotype: It may be a read error: a sequence one base away is much more abundant. The chain has TRBV6-5 and TRBJ2-7; TRBD1 matches 7 bases. The germline V gene encodes CDR1 MNHEY and CDR2 SVGAGI. The CDR3 extends over 16 amino acids. The V segment lost 4 bases and the J segment 6 bases; nucleotides outside the gene matches: 15. In DNA form, the CDR3 reads TGTGCCAGCAGTTCGAGGATAAAGGGGACAGAGGGCGAGCAGTACTTC. Translation gives CASSSRIKGTEGEQYF.

Notes on this clonotype: It may be a read error: a sequence one base away is much more abundant. The rearrangement joins TRBV7-9 to TRBJ2-5, with D uncertain. The V end was cut by 6 bases, the J end by 0 bases, with 11 bases between. Germline values: CDR1 SEHNR, CDR2 FQNEAQ (reference sequence). The CDR3 has 14 amino acids. Here the CDR3 DNA reads TGTGCCAGCAGACGTAGTTTGAACCAAGAGACCCAGTACTTC. The encoded protein is CASRRSLNQETQYF.